What follows are 2 T cell receptor beta chains derived from one specimen sequenced in a study of blood T cell repertoires in COVID-19. Here immunoSEQ multiplex PCR was the method, and the copy in TCRdb shows in-frame clones only, minus some. The data contain approximately 170,000 clones, 88% of them seen just once; the ten biggest clones take up approximately 9.4%. Sequenced: PBMCs or T cells enriched from blood (not recorded which). The receptors derive from a woman aged 18-29 years who had recovered from COVID-19.

This clone was found once. The chain has TRBV19 and TRBJ2-7; perhaps TRBD1 as D (6 bases). CDR3 length: 12 residues. Per germline, CDR1 LNHDA and CDR2 SQIVND (reference sequence). Trimming took off 7 bases at V and 5 bases at J, with 12 bases between the two ends. The CDR3 sequence: CASKAGVNEQYF. CDR3 nucleotides: TGTGCCAGTAAGGCAGGGGTCAACGAGCAGTACTTC.

The chain has TRBV6-5 and TRBJ1-2, with TRBD1 matching over 7 bases. The CDR3 runs to 13 residues. Trimming removed 10 bases from V and 5 bases from J; junction bases left unmatched: 10. Per the germline V gene, CDR1 is MNHEY and CDR2 is SVGAGI. The CDR3 DNA follows: TGTGCCACTTGCCGGACAGGAGATTATGGCTACACCTTC. Amino acids: CATCRTGDYGYTF.